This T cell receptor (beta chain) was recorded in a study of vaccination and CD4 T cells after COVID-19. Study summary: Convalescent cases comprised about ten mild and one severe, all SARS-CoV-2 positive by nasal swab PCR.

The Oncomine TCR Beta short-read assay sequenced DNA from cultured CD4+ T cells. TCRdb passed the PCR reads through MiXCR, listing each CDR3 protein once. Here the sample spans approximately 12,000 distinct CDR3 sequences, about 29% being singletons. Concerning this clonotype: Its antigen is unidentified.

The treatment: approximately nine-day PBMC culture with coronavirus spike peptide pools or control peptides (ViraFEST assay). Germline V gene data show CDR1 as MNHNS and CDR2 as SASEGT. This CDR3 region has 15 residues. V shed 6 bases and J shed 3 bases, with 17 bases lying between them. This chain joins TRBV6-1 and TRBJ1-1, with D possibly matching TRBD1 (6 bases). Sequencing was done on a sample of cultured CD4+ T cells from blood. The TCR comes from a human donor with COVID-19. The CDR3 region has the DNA TGTGCCAGCAGCGAACCGGGCAGGGGAGACACTGAAGCTTTCTTT. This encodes CASSEPGRGDTEAFF.